The clone carrying this TCR beta chain was recorded only once. This entry comes from a study of T cell responses to AZD1222 COVID-19 vaccine. The ends were cut back, 0 bases at V and 5 bases at J, with 13 bases in the middle. Looked up from germline, CDR1 is LGHNA and CDR2 is YNFKEQ. This CDR3 region has 15 residues. Clones were sequenced by immunoSEQ multiplex PCR, and TCRdb holds only the in-frame ones, with some missing. The sample includes around 190,000 clones, about nine tenths of them seen just once. The specimen was peripheral blood, collected 28 days after the second AZD1222 dose. The V and J genes are TRBV4-2 and TRBJ1-1, with D possibly matching TRBD1 (5 bases). The origin of this receptor is an adult who received the AZD1222 COVID-19 vaccine. The CDR3 DNA follows: TGTGCCAGCAGCCAAGATCGGGGGAGTTGGACTGAAGCTTTCTTT. Translation gives CASSQDRGSWTEAFF.